Given below is one T cell receptor (beta chain) in context. Its specificity is not known. PCR used 60 Vbeta primers and 13 Jbeta primers. The assay was immunoSEQ multiplex PCR, and TCRdb's table has in-frame clones only and misses some. The sample includes approximately 88,000 clones, under 65% of them seen just once. The CDR3 length is 15 residues. J was trimmed by 8 bases and V by 0 bases; bases with no gene match: 7. CDR1 is MGHRA, CDR2 YSYEKL, per germline. The data are from a study of cytomegalovirus exposure and HLA in healthy donors. Findings of the study overall: Segments of the TCR beta V type were, in most cases, productive about 87% or about 30% of the time in an earlier analysis.

The gene calls are TRBV4-1 and TRBJ2-1; TRBD2 matches 7 bases. This clonotype was sampled from a man aged 55 to 69 in good health and CMV-seronegative. The source material was PBMCs. The CDR3 DNA follows: TGCGCCAGCAGCCAAGATGTGGGGGGGGTCTATGAGCAGTTCTTC. Amino acid sequence: CASSQDVGGVYEQFF.